This T cell receptor beta chain was sequenced for a study of control samples from healthy donors and cancer patients. Clones were read by immunoSEQ multiplex PCR, and TCRdb kept only the in-frame ones, dropping some. The table includes approximately 69,000 clones, around nine tenths detected once. V dropped 2 bases and J dropped 6; count of bases not matched to a gene: 9. Germline-derived CDR1 and CDR2 are SGHTA and FQGNSA. The CDR3 runs 16 residues. The chain employs TRBV7-2 and TRBJ1-4, with TRBD1 matching 7 bases. This TCR was recovered from a man in his fifties or sixties with colorectal cancer. Sequencing was carried out using PBMCs. This chain's CDR3 is CASSLRGGAGYEKLFF. The CDR3 region has the DNA TGTGCCAGCAGCTTAAGAGGGGGCGCGGGGTATGAAAAACTGTTTTTT.